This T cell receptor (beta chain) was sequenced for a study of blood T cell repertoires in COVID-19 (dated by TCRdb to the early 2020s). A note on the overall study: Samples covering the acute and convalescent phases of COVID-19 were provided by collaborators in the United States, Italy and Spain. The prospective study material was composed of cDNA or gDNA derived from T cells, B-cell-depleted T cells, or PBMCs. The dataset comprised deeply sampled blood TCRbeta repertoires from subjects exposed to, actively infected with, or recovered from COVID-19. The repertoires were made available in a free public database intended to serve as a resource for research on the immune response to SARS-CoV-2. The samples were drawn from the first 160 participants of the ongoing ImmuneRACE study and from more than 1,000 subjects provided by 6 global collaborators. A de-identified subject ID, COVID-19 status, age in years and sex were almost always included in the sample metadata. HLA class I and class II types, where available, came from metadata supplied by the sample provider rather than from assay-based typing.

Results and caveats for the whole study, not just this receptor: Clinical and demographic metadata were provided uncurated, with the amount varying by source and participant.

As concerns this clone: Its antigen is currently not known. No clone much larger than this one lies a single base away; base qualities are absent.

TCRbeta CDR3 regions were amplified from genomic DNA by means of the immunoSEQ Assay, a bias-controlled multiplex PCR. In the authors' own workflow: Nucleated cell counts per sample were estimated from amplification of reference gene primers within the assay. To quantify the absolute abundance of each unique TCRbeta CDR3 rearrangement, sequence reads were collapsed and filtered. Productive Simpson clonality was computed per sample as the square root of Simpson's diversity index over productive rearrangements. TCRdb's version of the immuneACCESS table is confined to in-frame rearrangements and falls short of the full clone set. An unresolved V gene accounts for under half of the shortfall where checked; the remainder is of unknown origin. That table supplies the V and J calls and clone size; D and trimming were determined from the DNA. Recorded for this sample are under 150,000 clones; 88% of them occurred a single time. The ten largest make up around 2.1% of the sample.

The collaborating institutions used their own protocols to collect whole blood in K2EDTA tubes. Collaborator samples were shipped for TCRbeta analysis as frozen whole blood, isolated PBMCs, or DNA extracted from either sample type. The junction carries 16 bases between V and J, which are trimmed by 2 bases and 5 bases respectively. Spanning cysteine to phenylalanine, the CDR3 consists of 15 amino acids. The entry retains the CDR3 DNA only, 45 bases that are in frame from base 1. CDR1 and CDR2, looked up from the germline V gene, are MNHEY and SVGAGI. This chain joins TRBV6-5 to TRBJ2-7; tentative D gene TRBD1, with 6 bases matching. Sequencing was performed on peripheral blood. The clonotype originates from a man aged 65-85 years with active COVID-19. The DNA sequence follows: TGTGCCAGCAGTTACCAGGGGAGTATTACCGACGAGCAGTACTTC. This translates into CASSYQGSITDEQYF.